Reported below is one T cell receptor beta chain. The V and J ends lost 2 bases and 5 bases, in that order; junction bases with no gene match: 7. This CDR3 is built from 15 residues. Germline CDR1 is SGHTA and CDR2 is FQGNSA. Per the authors' pipeline: Nucleated cell counts were estimated from reference gene primer amplification. Libraries were prepared by immunoSEQ multiplex PCR; TCRdb keeps only in-frame clonotypes and omits some of them. V, J and clone size reflect that table, while D and trimming were determined from the DNA. The table lists fewer than 120,000 clones, approximately 65% of them singletons, with less than 10% in the top ten. The data stem from a study of blood T cell repertoires in COVID-19. Study overall: Samples came from the United States, Italy and Spain, spanning acute and convalescent COVID-19. Sources were T cells, B-cell-depleted T cells, or PBMCs; the material itself was cDNA or gDNA.

The source of this sequence is a woman aged 60-75 years with acute or convalescent COVID-19. The material sequenced was peripheral blood. The chain is built from TRBV7-2 and TRBJ1-1; 8 nucleotides align to TRBD1. CDR3 DNA: TGTGCCAGCAGCTTACAGGGGGCGATTCGAACTGAAGCTTTCTTT. This gives the protein CASSLQGAIRTEAFF.